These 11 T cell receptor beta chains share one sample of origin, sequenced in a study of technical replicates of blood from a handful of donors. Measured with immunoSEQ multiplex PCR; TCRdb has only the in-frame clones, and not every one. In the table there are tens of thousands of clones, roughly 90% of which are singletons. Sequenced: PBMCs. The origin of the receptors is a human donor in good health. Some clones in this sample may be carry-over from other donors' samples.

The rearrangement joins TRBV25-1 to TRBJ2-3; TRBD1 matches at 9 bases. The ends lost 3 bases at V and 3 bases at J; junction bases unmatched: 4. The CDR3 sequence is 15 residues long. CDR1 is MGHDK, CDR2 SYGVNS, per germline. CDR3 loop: CASSDGTGYTDTQYF. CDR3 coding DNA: TGTGCCAGCAGTGACGGGACAGGGTATACAGATACGCAGTATTTT.

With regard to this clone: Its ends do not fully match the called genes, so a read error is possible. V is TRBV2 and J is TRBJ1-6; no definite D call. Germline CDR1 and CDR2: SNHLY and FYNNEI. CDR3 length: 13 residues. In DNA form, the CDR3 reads TGTGCCAGCAGAGCCTATATCGGGTCCTATTATAACTTT. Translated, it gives CASRAYIGSYYNF.

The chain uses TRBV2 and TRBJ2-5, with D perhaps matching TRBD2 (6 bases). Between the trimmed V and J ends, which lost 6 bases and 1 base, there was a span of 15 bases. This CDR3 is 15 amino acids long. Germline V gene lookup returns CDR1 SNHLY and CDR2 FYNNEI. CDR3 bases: TGTGCCAGCAGGACCCGGGACTTTCCCCAAGAGACCCAGTACTTC. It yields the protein CASRTRDFPQETQYF.

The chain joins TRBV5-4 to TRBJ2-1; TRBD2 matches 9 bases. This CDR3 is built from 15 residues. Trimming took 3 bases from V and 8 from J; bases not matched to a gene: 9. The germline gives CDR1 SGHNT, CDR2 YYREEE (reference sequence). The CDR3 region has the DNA TGTGCCAGCAGCTCCCCGGCTAGCGGGATAGATGAGCAGTTCTTC. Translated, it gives CASSSPASGIDEQFF.

Here the CDR3 DNA reads TGTGCCAGCAGTTACTCCTACGACACTAACACTGAAGCTTTCTTT. It is translated as CASSYSYDTNTEAFF. The chain employs TRBV6-5 and TRBJ1-1; no clear D gene. The CDR3 is 15 amino acids. CDR1 and CDR2 (germline): MNHEY, SVGAGI. The V and J ends lost 0 bases and 2 bases respectively, with 10 bases between them.

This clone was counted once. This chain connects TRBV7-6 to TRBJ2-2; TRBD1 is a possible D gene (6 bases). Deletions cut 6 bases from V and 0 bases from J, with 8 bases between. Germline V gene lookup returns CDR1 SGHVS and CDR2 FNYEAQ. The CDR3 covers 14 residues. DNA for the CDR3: TGTGCCAGCAGGAGGACAGCGAACACCGGGGAGCTGTTTTTT. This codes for CASRRTANTGELFF.

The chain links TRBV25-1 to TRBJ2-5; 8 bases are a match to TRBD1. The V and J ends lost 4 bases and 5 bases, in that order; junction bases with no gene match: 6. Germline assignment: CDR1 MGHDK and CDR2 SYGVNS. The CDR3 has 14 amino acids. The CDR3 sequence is CASSAMTGAETQYF. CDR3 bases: TGTGCCAGCAGTGCGATGACAGGGGCCGAGACCCAGTACTTC.

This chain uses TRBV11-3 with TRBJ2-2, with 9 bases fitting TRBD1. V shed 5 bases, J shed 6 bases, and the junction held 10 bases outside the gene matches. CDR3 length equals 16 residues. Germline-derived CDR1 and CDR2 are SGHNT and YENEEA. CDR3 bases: TGTGCCAGCAGCGCTCACAGGGGGCGGATGGCCGGGGAGCTGTTTTTT. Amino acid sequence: CASSAHRGRMAGELFF.

This chain's CDR3 is CASSRPGQGADTQYF. CDR3 DNA sequence: TGTGCCAGCAGCCGACCGGGACAGGGAGCAGATACGCAGTATTTT. The chain joins TRBV5-6 to TRBJ2-3, with 9 bases aligning to TRBD1. The CDR3 has 15 residues. The germline CDR1 and CDR2 sequences are SGHDT and YYEEEE. The junction had 7 bases not matched to a gene; V was cut back by 4 bases and J by 4 bases.

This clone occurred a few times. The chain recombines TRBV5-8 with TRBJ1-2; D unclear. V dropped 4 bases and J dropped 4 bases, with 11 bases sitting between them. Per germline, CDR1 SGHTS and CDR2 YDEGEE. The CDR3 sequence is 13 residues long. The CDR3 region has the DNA TGTGCCAGCAGCCTATCATTTGGCTATGGCTACACCTTC. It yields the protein CASSLSFGYGYTF.

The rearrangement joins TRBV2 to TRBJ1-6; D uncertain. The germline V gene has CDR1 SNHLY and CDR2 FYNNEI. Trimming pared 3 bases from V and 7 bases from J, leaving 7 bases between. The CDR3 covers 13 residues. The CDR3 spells CASSDRHNSPLHF. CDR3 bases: TGTGCCAGCAGTGACCGACACAATTCACCCCTCCACTTT.